The 26 T cell receptor beta chains presented below share a single source sample, sequenced in a study of T cells in Graves' hyperthyroidism and ophthalmopathy (dated by TCRdb to about 2019). Libraries were built with multiplex PCR. TCRdb records Illumina HiSeq 2000 as the sequencer. The TCR beta CDR3 regions were amplified from RNA transcripts. A first-round RT-PCR of the TCR CDR3 used the HTBI primer set with the Qiagen OneStep RT-PCR kit. The raw public data were reprocessed by TCRdb itself: fastp quality trimming at Q25, MiXCR clonotype calling, in-frame beta chains only. Merged by CDR3 protein, the rows form single entries marked with the most common genes and DNA. For this sample there are some 770,000 distinct CDR3 sequences; approximately 16% appear just once. Jointly, the top ten make up around 7.7% of the sample. The source material was blood. The source is a man aged 18 to 30 with Graves' hyperthyroidism.

This clonotype was detected many times. V and J are TRBV20-1 and TRBJ1-1; TRBD1 might be the D (5 bases). The CDR3 contains 15 residues. CDR1 and CDR2 (germline): DFQATT, SNEGSKA (reference sequence). The V and J ends lost 1 base and 0 bases respectively, with 12 bases between them. The CDR3 spells CSARAARAMNTEAFF. CDR3 DNA: TGCAGTGCTAGAGCGGCCAGGGCGATGAACACTGAAGCTTTCTTT.

This clonotype was picked up many times. The chain's CDR3 is CSAYDRATDTQYF. In nucleotides, the CDR3 is TGCAGTGCCTATGACAGGGCCACAGATACGCAGTATTTT. V usage is TRBV20-1 and J usage is TRBJ2-3, with 7 bases fitting TRBD1. V shed 6 bases and J 2 bases; nucleotides not matched to a gene: 5. There are 13 residues in the CDR3. Per the germline V gene, CDR1 is DFQATT and CDR2 is SNEGSKA (reference sequence).

This clonotype turned up a few times. The V call is TRBV24-1, the J call TRBJ2-7; 11 bases agree with TRBD2. Germline CDR1 reads KGHDR; CDR2 reads SFDVKD. The CDR3 has 18 residues. Trimming removed 4 bases from V and 0 bases from J; junction bases left unmatched: 10. CDR3 loop: CATSEPAGTSGNSYEQYF. CDR3 bases: TGTGCCACCAGTGAACCAGCCGGGACTAGCGGCAACTCCTACGAGCAGTACTTC.

The chain joins TRBV7-2 to TRBJ2-7; no reliable D call. V lost 5 bases, J lost 6 bases, and 11 bases lay in between. Germline assignment: CDR1 SGHTA and CDR2 FQGNSA. The CDR3 spans 12 residues. CDR3: CASSQPSGEQYF. The CDR3 DNA follows: TGTGCCAGCAGCCAACCCTCGGGCGAGCAGTACTTC.

The chain links TRBV20-1 to TRBJ2-3; 10 bases align to TRBD2. Trimming took 0 bases from V and 9 from J; bases not matched to a gene: 9. The CDR3 sequence is 15 residues long. CDR1 is DFQATT and CDR2 is SNEGSKA in the germline V gene (reference sequence). In DNA form, the CDR3 reads TGCAGTGCTAGAGATATAGCTAGCGGGAGTCACACGCAGTATTTT. The encoded protein is CSARDIASGSHTQYF.

About this clonotype itself: Being one base from a much bigger clone, this may be a read error. This chain links TRBV2 with TRBJ2-1; TRBD2 matches 9 bases. Per germline, CDR1 SNHLY and CDR2 FYNNEI. This CDR3 contains 16 residues. V was pared by 8 bases and J by 0 bases, with 8 bases of the junction left unmatched. Here the CDR3 DNA reads TGTGCCAGCGGAGATATTAGCGGGAGCTCCTACAATGAGCAGTTCTTC. The encoded protein is CASGDISGSSYNEQFF.

This clonotype occurred a few times. The V gene is TRBV19, the J gene TRBJ2-1; tentatively, D is TRBD1 (5 bases). Germline CDR1 is LNHDA and CDR2 is SQIVND (reference sequence). The CDR3 length is 14 residues. The V gene lost 9 bases and the J gene lost 4 bases, with 16 bases spanning the gap. CDR3 nucleotides: TGTGCCAGCACCCCAGGGCTTCGATACAATGAGCAGTTCTTC. Residues: CASTPGLRYNEQFF.

This clonotype was recorded a few times. The J gene is TRBJ2-3, the V gene TRBV20-1; 15 nucleotides agree with TRBD2. The J segment lost 5 bases and the V segment lost 1 base, leaving 4 bases of the junction unmatched. Per the germline V gene, CDR1 is DFQATT and CDR2 is SNEGSKA (reference sequence). The CDR3 covers 16 residues. CDR3 amino acids: CSARAPGLAGGDTQYF. CDR3 nucleotide sequence: TGCAGTGCTAGAGCTCCGGGACTAGCGGGAGGAGATACGCAGTATTTT.

This chain uses TRBV11-1 with TRBJ2-2; D is undetermined. Germline CDR1 is SGHAT and CDR2 is FQDESV (reference sequence). V lost 5 bases and J 1 base, leaving 14 bases between the germline ends. The CDR3 contains 16 residues. This CDR3 is CASSLDGQLNTGELFF. CDR3 nucleotides: TGTGCCAGCAGCCTTGACGGGCAGCTGAACACCGGGGAGCTGTTTTTT.

This clonotype has a count of ten or more. The chain joins TRBV9 to TRBJ2-1; the match to TRBD1 covers 9 bases. CDR1 SGDLS and CDR2 YYNGEE come from the germline V gene. This CDR3 has 14 amino acids. V shed 3 bases, J shed 3 bases, and the junction held 1 base outside the gene matches. CDR3 protein: CASSADRGYNEQFF. As DNA, the CDR3 is TGTGCCAGCAGCGCGGACAGGGGCTACAATGAGCAGTTCTTC.

The chain employs TRBV5-1 and TRBJ1-2, with 7 bases fitting TRBD1. This CDR3 is built from 14 residues. The V gene's germline CDR1 is SGHRS and CDR2 YFSETQ. Trimming at V came to 0 bases and at J to 4 bases, leaving 3 bases not matched to a gene. The CDR3 DNA reads TGCGCCAGCAGCTTGGCCCAGGGGGGCTATGGCTACACCTTC. This encodes CASSLAQGGYGYTF.

This clonotype was counted many times. The CDR3, as DNA: TGTGCCAGCAGCCCTCTAGGGGATGGAGAGACCCAGTACTTC. It translates to CASSPLGDGETQYF. V and J are TRBV7-7 and TRBJ2-5; weak D call: TRBD1 (5 bases). The ends were cut back, 5 bases at V and 4 bases at J, with 14 bases in the middle. CDR1 SSHAT and CDR2 FNYEAQ come from the germline V gene (reference sequence). The length of the CDR3 is 14 residues.

There are a few counts of this clonotype. One base away lies a much larger clone, so this may be a sequencing read error. This chain joins TRBV11-3 and TRBJ2-3; 10 nucleotides line up with TRBD2. Per the germline V gene, CDR1 is SGHNT and CDR2 is YENEEA. This CDR3 is built from 19 residues. The DNA for the CDR3 is TGTGCCGGCAGCTTAGCAATAACAGGGACTAGCGTTTTGATTGGAACGCAGTATTTT. Translating it yields CAGSLAITGTSVLIGTQYF. Combining the CDR3 with reference TRBV11-3 and TRBJ2-3 gives the whole variable domain EAGVVQSPRYKIIEKKQPVAFWCNPISGHNTLYWYLQNLGQGPELLIRYENEEAVDDSQLPKDRFSAERLKGVDSTLKIQPAELGDSAVYLCAGSLAITGTSVLIGTQYFGPGTRLTVL.

This clonotype showed up just a few times. The gene calls are TRBV12-3 or TRBV12-4 and TRBJ1-1, with D possibly matching TRBD1 (5 bases). The CDR3 contains 15 residues. Trimming took off 4 bases at V and 2 bases at J, with 14 bases between the two ends. In nucleotides, the CDR3 is TGTGCCAGCAGTTCCCGGGACTCCCCTAACACTGAAGCTTTCTTT. Its protein product is CASSSRDSPNTEAFF.

This clonotype was counted many times. The chain couples TRBV27 to TRBJ2-1, with D unclear. The germline V gene has CDR1 MNHEY and CDR2 SMNVEV (reference sequence). The CDR3 length is 14 residues. Deletions cut 2 bases from V and 4 bases from J, with 9 bases between. The CDR3 loop is CASSLGFPYNEQFF. As DNA, the CDR3 is TGTGCCAGCAGTTTAGGGTTTCCATACAATGAGCAGTTCTTC.

This clonotype has a handful of counts. This chain uses TRBV28 with TRBJ2-1; the D call may be TRBD1 or TRBD2 (5 bases each). Germline V lookup: CDR1 MDHEN, CDR2 SYDVKM. The CDR3 covers 13 residues. V was clipped by 2 bases and J by 15 bases, with 17 bases between them. This CDR3 reads CASSLGRVEVGFF. The CDR3 DNA reads as TGTGCCAGCAGTTTAGGCAGGGTGGAGGTTGGGTTCTTC.

This clonotype was observed many times. The chain couples TRBV27 to TRBJ2-3, with 13 bases that match TRBD2. CDR3 size: 17 residues. Germline V lookup: CDR1 MNHEY, CDR2 SMNVEV (reference sequence). The J segment lost 5 bases and the V segment lost 4 bases, leaving 9 bases of the junction unmatched. DNA for the CDR3: TGTGCCAGCAGTTCCCTAGGACTAGCGGGAGTTGGAGATACGCAGTATTTT. Protein: CASSSLGLAGVGDTQYF.

As concerns this clonotype: A read error may be the cause here, since a much bigger clone is one base away. This sequence joins TRBV18 and TRBJ2-5; D gene ambiguous. This CDR3 is built from 15 residues. Germline CDR1 reads KGHSH; CDR2 reads LQKENI. CDR3 sequence: CASSPPARYQETLYF. The CDR3 bases are TGTGCCAGCTCACCACCGGCAAGGTACCAAGAGACCCTGTACTTC.

The CDR3 nucleotides are TGTGCCAGCTCACCGTATGGGGCCGGGGAGCTGTTTTTT. It encodes CASSPYGAGELFF. The rearrangement joins TRBV18 to TRBJ2-2; D gene ambiguous. The germline V gene has CDR1 KGHSH and CDR2 LQKENI. The CDR3 length is 13 residues. Trimming cost V 3 bases and J 6 bases, with 8 bases left between them.

This clonotype was seen just once. The chain has TRBV20-1 and TRBJ1-2, with D possibly matching TRBD1 (5 bases). There are 18 residues in the CDR3. V lost 6 bases and J 3 bases, leaving 29 bases between the germline ends. Germline loops: CDR1 DFQATT, CDR2 SNEGSKA (reference sequence). The CDR3 DNA follows: TGCAGTGCCCTCCTGGTGCTAGAGGCGGTACAGGATGACTATGGCTACACCTTC. It yields the protein CSALLVLEAVQDDYGYTF.

In DNA, the CDR3 is TGCAGTGCTAGAGATGGGGGCAGGGCGAACTACGAGCAGTACTTC. Protein product: CSARDGGRANYEQYF. This chain connects TRBV20-1 to TRBJ2-7; possible D gene TRBD1, 6 bases. In germline, CDR1 is DFQATT, CDR2 SNEGSKA (reference sequence). Trimming stripped 0 bases from V and 3 bases from J, with 15 bases between. This CDR3 is built from 15 residues.

At least ten counts were recorded for this clonotype. Here the CDR3 DNA reads TGTGCCACTCCCTCAGGGGACACTGAAGCTTTCTTT. It encodes CATPSGDTEAFF. V is TRBV2 and J is TRBJ1-1, with D perhaps TRBD1 (6 bases). The V and J ends lost 10 bases and 3 bases respectively, with 12 bases between them. In germline, CDR1 is SNHLY, CDR2 FYNNEI. The CDR3 sequence is 12 residues long. Full variable domain (missing parts from reference TRBV2 and TRBJ1-1): EPEVTQTPSHQVTQMGQEVILRCVPISNHLYFYWYRQILGQKVEFLVSFYNNEISEKSEIFDDQFSVERPDGSNFTLKIRSTKLEDSAMYFCATPSGDTEAFFGQGTRLTVV.

The rearrangement links TRBV19 to TRBJ1-1, with 8 nucleotides matching TRBD1. Trimming took 6 bases from V and 1 from J; bases not matched to a gene: 10. Germline V gene data show CDR1 as LNHDA and CDR2 as SQIVND (reference sequence). The CDR3 runs 16 residues. For the CDR3, the DNA is TGTGCCAGTAGGATATGGGGGGGGACAGGGAACACTGAAGCTTTCTTT. Translation gives CASRIWGGTGNTEAFF.

This clonotype was found a few times. V is TRBV5-1 and J is TRBJ2-5; 9 bases fit TRBD1. This CDR3 region has 17 residues. CDR1 is SGHRS and CDR2 is YFSETQ in the germline V gene. Trimming took 4 bases from V and 4 from J; bases not matched to a gene: 14. The CDR3 nucleotides read TGCGCCAGCAGCGCAACCAACAGGGGGCTTGAAGGAGAGACCCAGTACTTC. Its translation is CASSATNRGLEGETQYF.

This sequence joins TRBV7-2 and TRBJ2-5; D gene ambiguous. The ends were cut back, 1 base at V and 7 bases at J, with 10 bases in the middle. Germline V lookup: CDR1 SGHTA, CDR2 FQGNSA. The CDR3 is 13 amino acids. Here the CDR3 DNA reads TGTGCCAGCAGCTTAGACCACGGCGGGACCCAGTACTTC. It encodes CASSLDHGGTQYF.

V is TRBV7-3 and J is TRBJ2-1, with D uncertain. This CDR3 has 15 residues. Trimming took off 3 bases at V and 2 bases at J, with 11 bases between the two ends. Germline V lookup: CDR1 SGHTA, CDR2 FQGTGA. The CDR3 bases are TGTGCCAGCAGCTTTGGGCTTGGTCCCTACAATGAGCAGTTCTTC. Amino acids: CASSFGLGPYNEQFF.